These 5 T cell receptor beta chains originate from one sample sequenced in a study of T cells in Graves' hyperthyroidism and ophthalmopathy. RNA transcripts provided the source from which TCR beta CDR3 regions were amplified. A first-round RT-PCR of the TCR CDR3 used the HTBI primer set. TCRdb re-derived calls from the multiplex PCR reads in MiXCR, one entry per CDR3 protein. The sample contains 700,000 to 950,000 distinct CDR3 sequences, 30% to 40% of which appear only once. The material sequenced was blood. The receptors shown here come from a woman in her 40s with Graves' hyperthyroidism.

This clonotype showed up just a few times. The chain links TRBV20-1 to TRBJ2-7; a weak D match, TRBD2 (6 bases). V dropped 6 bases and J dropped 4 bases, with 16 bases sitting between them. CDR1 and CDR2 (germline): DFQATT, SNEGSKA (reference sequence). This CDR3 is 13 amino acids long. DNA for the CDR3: TGCAGTGCCCGCCGGGAGTCCCGATACGAGCAGTACTTC. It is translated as CSARRESRYEQYF.

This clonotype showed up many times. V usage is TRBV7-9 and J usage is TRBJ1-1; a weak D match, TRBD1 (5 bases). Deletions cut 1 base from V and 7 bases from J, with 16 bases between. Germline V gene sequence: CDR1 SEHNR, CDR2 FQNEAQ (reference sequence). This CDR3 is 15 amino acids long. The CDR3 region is CASSLGLTATHEAFF. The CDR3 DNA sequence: TGTGCCAGCAGCTTAGGGTTGACAGCTACTCATGAAGCTTTCTTT. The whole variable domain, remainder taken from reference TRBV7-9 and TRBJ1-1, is DTGVSQNPRHKITKRGQNVTFRCDPISEHNRLYWYRQTLGQGPEFLTYFQNEAQLEKSRLLSDRFSAERPKGSFSTLEIQRTEQGDSAMYLCASSLGLTATHEAFFGQGTRLTVV.

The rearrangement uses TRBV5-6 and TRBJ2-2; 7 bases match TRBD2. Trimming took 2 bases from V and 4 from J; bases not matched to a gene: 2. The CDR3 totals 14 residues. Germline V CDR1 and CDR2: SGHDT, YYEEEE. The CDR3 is CASSFGGSTGELFF. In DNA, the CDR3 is TGTGCCAGCAGCTTCGGGGGGAGCACCGGGGAGCTGTTTTTT.

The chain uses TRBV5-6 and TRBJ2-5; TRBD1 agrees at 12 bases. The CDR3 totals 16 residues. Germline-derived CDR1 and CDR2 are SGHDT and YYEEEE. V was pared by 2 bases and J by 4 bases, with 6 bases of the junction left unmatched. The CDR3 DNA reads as TGTGCCAGCAGCTTCCCGGGACAGGGGGCGAGAGAGACCCAGTACTTC. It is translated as CASSFPGQGARETQYF. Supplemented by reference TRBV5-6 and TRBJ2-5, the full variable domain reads DAGVTQSPTHLIKTRGQQVTLRCSPKSGHDTVSWYQQALGQGPQFIFQYYEEEERQRGNFPDRFSGHQFPNYSSELNVNALLLGDSALYLCASSFPGQGARETQYFGPGTRLLVL.

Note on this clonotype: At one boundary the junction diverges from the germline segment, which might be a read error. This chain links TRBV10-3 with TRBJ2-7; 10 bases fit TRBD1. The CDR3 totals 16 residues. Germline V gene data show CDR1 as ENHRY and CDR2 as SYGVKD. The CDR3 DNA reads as TGTACCATCAGTCGGGTGGACAGGGGGTTACCGGGCGAGCAGCACTTC. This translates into CTISRVDRGLPGEQHF.